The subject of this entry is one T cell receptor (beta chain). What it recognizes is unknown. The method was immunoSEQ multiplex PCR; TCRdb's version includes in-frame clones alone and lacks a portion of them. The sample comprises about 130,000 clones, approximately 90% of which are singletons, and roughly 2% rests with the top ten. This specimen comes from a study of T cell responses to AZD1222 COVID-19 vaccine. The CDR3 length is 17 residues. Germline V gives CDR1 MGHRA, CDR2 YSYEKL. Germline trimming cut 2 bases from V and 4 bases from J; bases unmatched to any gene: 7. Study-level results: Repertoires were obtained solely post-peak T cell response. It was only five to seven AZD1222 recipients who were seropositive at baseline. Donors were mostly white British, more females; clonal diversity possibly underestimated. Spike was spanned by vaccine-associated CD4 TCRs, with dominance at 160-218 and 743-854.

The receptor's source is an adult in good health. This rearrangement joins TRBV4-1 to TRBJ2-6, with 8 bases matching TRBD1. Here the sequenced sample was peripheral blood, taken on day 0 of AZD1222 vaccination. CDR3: CASSQTQGAGGANVLTF. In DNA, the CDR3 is TGCGCCAGCAGCCAAACTCAGGGGGCGGGAGGGGCCAACGTCCTGACTTTC.